This passage covers 14 T cell receptor beta chains from one sample sequenced in a study of CD8 T cells in Susac syndrome. With random hexamers, reverse transcription was performed on roughly 0.5 to 1 ug of RNA. MiXCR, run by TCRdb on the immunoSEQ multiplex PCR reads, gives a single entry per CDR3 protein. The sample yields about 280,000 distinct CDR3 sequences, about 85% seen once. Sequences were obtained from CD8+ T cells from PBMCs. The source is a human donor with multiple sclerosis.

The chain is built from TRBV30 and TRBJ2-1; D is undetermined. Germline V lookup: CDR1 GTSNPN, CDR2 SVGIG (reference sequence). The CDR3 spans 11 residues. The V gene lost 3 bases and the J gene lost 7 bases, with 7 bases spanning the gap. The CDR3, as DNA: TGTGCCTGGAGGGGCTGGAATGAGCAGTTCTTC. It codes for CAWRGWNEQFF.

This clonotype was counted once. This chain joins TRBV28 and TRBJ2-1, with 11 bases that match TRBD2. Losses at the gene ends were 10 bases for V and 2 bases for J; bases not matched to a gene: 7. The CDR3 has 15 amino acids. The germline CDR1 and CDR2 sequences are MDHEN and SYDVKM. CDR3 in amino acids: CATLGLAETYNEQFF. Written as DNA, the CDR3 is TGTGCCACCCTGGGACTAGCGGAAACCTACAATGAGCAGTTCTTC.

The chain recombines TRBV9 with TRBJ2-5; TRBD2 aligns across 9 bases. V lost 0 bases, J lost 4 bases, and 7 bases stayed unmatched. From germline, CDR1 is SGDLS and CDR2 YYNGEE. The CDR3 is 16 residues long. The CDR3 here is CASSVEPAGGLETQYF. DNA for the CDR3: TGTGCCAGCAGCGTAGAGCCAGCGGGAGGATTAGAGACCCAGTACTTC. Full variable domain (remainder filled in from reference TRBV9 and TRBJ2-5): DSGVTQTPKHLITATGQRVTLRCSPRSGDLSVYWYQQSLDQGLQFLIQYYNGEERAKGNILERFSAQQFPDLHSELNLSSLELGDSALYFCASSVEPAGGLETQYFGPGTRLLVL.

The genes are TRBV15 and TRBJ2-7; 8 bases match TRBD1. The CDR3 is made up of 16 amino acids. From germline, CDR1 is LNHNV and CDR2 YYDKDF (reference sequence). Trimming at V came to 1 base and at J to 3 bases, leaving 8 bases not matched to a gene. The DNA for the CDR3 is TGTGCCACCAGCAGAGTCGCAGGGGGCAGTGGCTACGAGCAGTACTTC. Amino acid sequence: CATSRVAGGSGYEQYF.

In its sample, this clonotype was seen a few times. The genes are TRBV19 and TRBJ2-1; TRBD2 matches at 7 bases. The CDR3 contains 15 residues. Trimming cost V 5 bases and J 3 bases; bases outside gene matches: 7. Per the germline V gene, CDR1 is LNHDA and CDR2 is SQIVND (reference sequence). For the CDR3, the DNA is TGTGCCAGTAGTGACCGCGGGAGTAACTACAATGAGCAGTTCTTC. This translates into CASSDRGSNYNEQFF.

The chain combines TRBV13 with TRBJ1-1, with D perhaps TRBD1 (5 bases). Trimming removed 5 bases from V and 11 bases from J, with 15 bases in between. From germline, CDR1 is PRHDT and CDR2 FYEKMQ (reference sequence). This CDR3 has 12 residues. The CDR3 DNA is TGTGCCAGCAGCACATGGAAAGAGGGGGCTTTCTTT. Translating it yields CASSTWKEGAFF.

The chain employs TRBV9 and TRBJ2-7; the match to TRBD2 covers 8 bases. The CDR3 loop spans 14 amino acids. Germline CDR1 reads SGDLS; CDR2 reads YYNGEE. Losses at the gene ends were 5 bases for V and 6 bases for J; bases not matched to a gene: 10. CDR3 sequence reads: CASRSSSAGGEQYF. The CDR3 DNA sequence: TGTGCCAGCAGATCTTCTAGCGCGGGGGGCGAGCAGTACTTC.

The count of this clonotype is one. The J gene is TRBJ2-5, the V gene TRBV28; TRBD1 is a possible D gene (6 bases). V was trimmed by 6 bases and J by 3 bases, leaving 20 bases between them. The length of the CDR3 is 16 residues. The germline CDR1 and CDR2 sequences are MDHEN and SYDVKM. DNA for the CDR3: TGTGCCAGCAGCCAAGTGGACAGCTACAACAAAGAGACCCAGTACTTC. Translation gives CASSQVDSYNKETQYF.

This clonotype was recorded once. The rearrangement links TRBV30 to TRBJ1-1; D is possibly TRBD1 (6 bases). The CDR3 is 13 amino acids. Germline V gives CDR1 GTSNPN, CDR2 SVGIG (reference sequence). Trimming shortened V by 0 bases and J by 5 bases, and 10 bases separated the two germline ends. CDR3 loop: CAWSVETGTEAFF. The CDR3 DNA reads as TGTGCCTGGAGTGTAGAGACAGGTACTGAAGCTTTCTTT.

This chain joins TRBV24-1 and TRBJ2-3, with D possibly called TRBD1 or TRBD2 (5 bases each). Germline-derived CDR1 and CDR2 are KGHDR and SFDVKD. CDR3 length: 16 amino acids. The V gene lost 2 bases and the J gene lost 1 base, with 12 bases spanning the gap. As DNA, the CDR3 is TGTGCCACCAGTGATTCGAGGGGATCGGGCACAGATACGCAGTATTTT. Translating it yields CATSDSRGSGTDTQYF.

This sequence joins TRBV29-1 and TRBJ2-1, with 10 bases fitting TRBD2. Germline lookup yields CDR1 SQVTM and CDR2 ANQGSEA. Germline trimming cut 1 base from V and 10 bases from J; bases unmatched to any gene: 4. The CDR3 covers 13 residues. The CDR3 DNA is TGCAGCGTTGAAGTTCGGACTAGCGGCGAGCAGTTCTTC. This sequence encodes CSVEVRTSGEQFF.

The chain has TRBV12-3 or TRBV12-4 and TRBJ2-3, with 11 nucleotides matching TRBD1. This CDR3 has 14 amino acids. The J segment lost 6 bases and the V segment lost 10 bases, leaving 9 bases of the junction unmatched. The CDR3 here is CATQDRGRLDTQYF. In DNA form, the CDR3 reads TGTGCCACCCAGGACAGGGGGCGCCTCGATACGCAGTATTTT.

The chain is built from TRBV7-8 and TRBJ2-1; 7 bases fit TRBD1. The CDR3 length is 15 residues. Germline CDR1 SGHVS, CDR2 FQNEAQ. The ends lost 7 bases at V and 5 bases at J; junction bases unmatched: 11. Here the CDR3 reads CASTLTRGRHNEQFF. The CDR3 DNA sequence: TGTGCCAGCACGCTAACCAGGGGGAGACACAATGAGCAGTTCTTC.

V is TRBV6-5 and J is TRBJ2-7, with 10 bases fitting TRBD2. J was trimmed by 6 bases and V by 2 bases; bases with no gene match: 7. This CDR3 spans 15 amino acids. The V gene's germline CDR1 is MNHEY and CDR2 SVGAGI. CDR3 in DNA: TGTGCCAGCAGTTACGTGCTAGCGGGAGTATCCGAGCAGTACTTC. Its protein product is CASSYVLAGVSEQYF.